This T cell receptor beta chain was identified in a study of blood T cell repertoires in COVID-19. Here immunoSEQ multiplex PCR was the method, and the copy in TCRdb shows in-frame clones only, minus some. This table has 45,000 to 50,000 clones, about 86% appearing once. Germline values: CDR1 SGHNT, CDR2 YYREEE (reference sequence). CDR3 length equals 17 residues. The trim removed 7 bases at V and 5 bases at J, leaving 16 bases unmatched. V usage is TRBV5-4 and J usage is TRBJ2-3; 10 bases are shared with TRBD2. This TCR was recovered from a human donor in a cohort sampled during active COVID-19. Sequences were obtained from peripheral blood. Here the CDR3 DNA reads TGTGCCAGCCCCTCGTCTAGCGGGGGACTCAGGGAAGATACGCAGTATTTT. Encoded protein: CASPSSSGGLREDTQYF.